This T cell receptor beta chain was identified in a study of identical twins. Trimming took 1 base from V and 6 from J, leaving 6 bases between them. The CDR3 length is 13 residues. Germline V CDR1 and CDR2: SGHAT, FQNNGV. This clonotype was observed at least ten times. Healthy Caucasians provided all donations. Template switching introduced a universal primer site, and the cDNA bore unique molecular identifiers. TCRdb re-analysed the 5' RACE reads in MiXCR, keeping a single row per CDR3 protein. The table includes approximately 890,000 distinct CDR3 sequences, approximately 13% detected once. The data were also submitted as part of a second study, on yellow fever vaccine responses in identical twins.

The chain recombines TRBV11-2 with TRBJ2-2, with a possible D match to TRBD1 (5 bases). The sequencing sample was made of PBMCs. The TCR originated in a woman aged 18-35 years in good health. CDR3: CASSLVRAGELFF. DNA of the CDR3: TGTGCCAGCAGCTTAGTCAGGGCCGGGGAGCTGTTTTTT. The variable domain in full, with the rest retrieved from reference TRBV11-2 and TRBJ2-2, is EAGVAQSPRYKIIEKRQSVAFWCNPISGHATLYWYQQILGQGPKLLIQFQNNGVVDDSQLPKDRFSAERLKGVDSTLKIQPAKLEDSAVYLCASSLVRAGELFFGEGSRLTVL.